This TCR beta chain was found in a study of B cell selection in AIRE deficiency. As for this clone: Its specificity is not known.

The repertoire was sequenced with immunoSEQ multiplex PCR; TCRdb's copy has only in-frame clones and lacks some. The data contain roughly 25,000 clones, roughly 97% of them singletons. Study-level results: Of some 4,000 shared Treg TCRbeta sequences, 31.6% were healthy-donor-only and about 9.1% patient-only.

This CDR3 spans 13 amino acids. Sorting defined conventional CD4 T cells as CD4+CD127+. This chain uses TRBV21-1 with TRBJ1-5; whether TRBD1, the table's D call, matches the DNA was not checked. TRBV21-1 represents a pseudogene. The receptor was isolated from a human donor with AIRE deficiency. The material sequenced was conventional CD4+ T cells sorted from PBMCs. Written as DNA, the CDR3 is TGTGCCAGTGACAGGGACGGCAATCAGCCCCAGCATTTT. Translation gives CASDRDGNQPQHF.